This entry describes one TCR beta chain. Its specific antigen is unknown. A read error may explain this, as a much larger clone is one base away. This record belongs to a study (dated by TCRdb to between 2016 and 2019). In the study overall: To characterize human CD8+ TCR repertoires that recognize immunodominant viral antigens, the researchers relied on sequence and structural analyses.

The CDR3 starts with the cysteine, ends with the phenylalanine, and has 16 residues. CDR3 DNA only is kept here, 48 bases in frame from base 1. The CDR1 and CDR2 encoded by the germline V gene are MNHEY and SVGAGI. The paper's findings and limits, for the study overall: Reports indicated that CD8+ TCR repertoires specific to different immunodominant viral antigens were highly diverse and distinct from one another.

Sequencing was carried out with an Illumina HiSeq 2500. TCRdb ran its own pipeline on the public reads, namely fastp trimming at Q25 and MiXCR clone calling, and kept in-frame beta chains. Each entry is one CDR3 protein sequence, shown with its most common DNA and genes. The sample records 400 to 550 distinct CDR3 sequences, about 33% of which are singletons. 95% of the sample is held by the ten biggest clonotypes. Sequenced sample: CD8+ T cells (not recorded whether cultured). The receptor's source is a male donor. The chain links TRBV6-5 with TRBJ2-7, with no confidently assigned D gene. CDR3 region: CAGSYSTGAPSYEQYF. The DNA is TGTGCCGGCAGTTACTCGACGGGCGCGCCCTCCTACGAGCAGTACTTC.